This TCR beta chain was sequenced in a study of cytomegalovirus exposure and HLA in healthy donors. Overall study results and limits: A missense variant in DCLRE1C was later tied to TCR beta V- and J-gene trimming. Another analysis was done later, and it associated over 15,000 TCR beta sequences with HLA alleles at 0.05 false discovery rate. The investigators catalogued some 150 TCR beta chains as cytomegalovirus-associated.

V lost 7 bases to trimming and J lost 0 bases, with 11 bases between them. Germline CDR1 and CDR2: SGHRS and YFSETQ. This CDR3 has 14 amino acids. The PCR ran on 60 Vbeta and 13 Jbeta primers. Sequenced by immunoSEQ multiplex PCR; TCRdb stores in-frame clones only, minus some. The sample has under 200,000 clones, around four fifths seen once. The table lists this clone with a few counts. Its antigen is not known. The chain links TRBV5-1 to TRBJ2-1; maybe TRBD2 (5 bases). The clonotype was recovered from a girl aged 2-10 years in good health and CMV-seropositive. Sequenced: PBMCs. In DNA form, the CDR3 reads TGCGCCAGCGACGAGGGTAGCTCCTACAATGAGCAGTTCTTC. Protein: CASDEGSSYNEQFF.